Given below is one TCR beta chain in context. Generated by immunoSEQ multiplex PCR, the TCRdb table keeps only in-frame clones and is missing some. The sample includes around 65,000 clones, approximately 86% of them seen just once. This sample was included in a study of blood T cell repertoires in COVID-19. Background on the study: T cells, B-cell-depleted T cells, or PBMCs provided the cDNA or gDNA that served as material.

The CDR3 has 16 amino acids. V dropped 4 bases and J dropped 6; count of bases not matched to a gene: 8. CDR1 SGHTA and CDR2 FQGNSA come from the germline V gene. The sequencing input was peripheral blood. The genes are TRBV7-2 and TRBJ2-1, with TRBD2 identical over 11 bases. The TCR was taken from a human donor in a cohort sampled during active COVID-19. CDR3 nucleotides: TGTGCCAGCAGCTCCGGTACGGGACTAGCGGTCAATGAGCAGTTCTTC. Amino acids: CASSSGTGLAVNEQFF. Complete variable domain (other parts from reference TRBV7-2 and TRBJ2-1): GAGVSQSPSNKVTEKGKDVELRCDPISGHTALYWYRQSLGQGLEFLIYFQGNSAPDKSGLPSDRFSAERTGGSVSTLTIQRTQQEDSAVYLCASSSGTGLAVNEQFFGPGTRLTVL.